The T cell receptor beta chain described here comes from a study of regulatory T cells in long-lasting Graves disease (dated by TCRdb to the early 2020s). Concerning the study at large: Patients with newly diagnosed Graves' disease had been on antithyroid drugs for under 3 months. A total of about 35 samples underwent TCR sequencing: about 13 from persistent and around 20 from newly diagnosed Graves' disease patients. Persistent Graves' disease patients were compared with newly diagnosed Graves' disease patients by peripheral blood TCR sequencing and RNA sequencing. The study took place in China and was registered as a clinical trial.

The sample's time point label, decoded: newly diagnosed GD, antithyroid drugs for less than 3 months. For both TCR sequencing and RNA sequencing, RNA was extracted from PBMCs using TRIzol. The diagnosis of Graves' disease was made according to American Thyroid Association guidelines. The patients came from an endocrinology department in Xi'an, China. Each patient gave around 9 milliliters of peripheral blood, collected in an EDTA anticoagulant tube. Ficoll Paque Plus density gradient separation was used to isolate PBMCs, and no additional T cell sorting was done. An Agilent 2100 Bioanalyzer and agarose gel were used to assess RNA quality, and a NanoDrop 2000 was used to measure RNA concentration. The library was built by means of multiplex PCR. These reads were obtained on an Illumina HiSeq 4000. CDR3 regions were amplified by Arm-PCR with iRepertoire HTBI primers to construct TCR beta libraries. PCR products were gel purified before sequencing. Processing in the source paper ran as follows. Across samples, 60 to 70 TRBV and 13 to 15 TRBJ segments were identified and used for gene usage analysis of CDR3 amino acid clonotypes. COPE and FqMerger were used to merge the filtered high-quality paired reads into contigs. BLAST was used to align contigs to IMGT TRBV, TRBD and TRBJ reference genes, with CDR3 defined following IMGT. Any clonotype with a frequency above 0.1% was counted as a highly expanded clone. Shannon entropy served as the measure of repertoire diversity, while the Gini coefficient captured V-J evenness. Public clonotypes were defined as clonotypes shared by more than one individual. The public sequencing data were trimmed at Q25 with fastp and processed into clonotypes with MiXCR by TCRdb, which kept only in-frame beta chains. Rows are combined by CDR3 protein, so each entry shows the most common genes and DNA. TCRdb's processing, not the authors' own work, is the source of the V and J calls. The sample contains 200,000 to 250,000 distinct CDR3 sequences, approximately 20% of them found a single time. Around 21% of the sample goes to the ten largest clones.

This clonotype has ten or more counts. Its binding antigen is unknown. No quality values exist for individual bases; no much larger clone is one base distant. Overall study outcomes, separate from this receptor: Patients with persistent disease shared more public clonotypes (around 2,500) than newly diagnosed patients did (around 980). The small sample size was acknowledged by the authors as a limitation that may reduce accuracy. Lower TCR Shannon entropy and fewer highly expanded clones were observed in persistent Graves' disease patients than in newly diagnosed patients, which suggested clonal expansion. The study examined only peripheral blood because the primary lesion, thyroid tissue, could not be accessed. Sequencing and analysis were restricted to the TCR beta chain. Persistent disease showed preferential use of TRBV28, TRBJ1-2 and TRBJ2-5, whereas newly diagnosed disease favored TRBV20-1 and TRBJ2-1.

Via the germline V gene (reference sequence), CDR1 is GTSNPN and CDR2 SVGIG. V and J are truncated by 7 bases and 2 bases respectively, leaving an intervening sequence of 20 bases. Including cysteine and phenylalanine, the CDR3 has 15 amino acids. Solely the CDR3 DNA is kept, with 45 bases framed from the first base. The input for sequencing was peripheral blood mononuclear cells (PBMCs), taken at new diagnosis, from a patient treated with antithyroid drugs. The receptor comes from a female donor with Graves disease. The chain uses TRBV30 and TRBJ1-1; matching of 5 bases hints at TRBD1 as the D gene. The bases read TGTGCCTTAGCCACAGGTCCGGGGGGAAACACTGAAGCTTTCTTT. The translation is CALATGPGGNTEAFF. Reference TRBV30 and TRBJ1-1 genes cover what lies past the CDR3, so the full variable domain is SQTIHQWPATLVQPVGSPLSLECTVEGTSNPNLYWYRQAAGRGLQLLFYSVGIGQISSEVPQNLSASRPQDRQFILSSKKLLLSDSGFYLCALATGPGGNTEAFFGQGTRLTVV.